This TCR beta chain was recorded in a study of blood T cell repertoires in COVID-19. Study context: Sources were T cells, B-cell-depleted T cells, or PBMCs; the material itself was cDNA or gDNA.

Profiled with immunoSEQ multiplex PCR; TCRdb holds only in-frame clones, not every one. The table shows approximately 77,000 clones, with roughly 88% occurring only once. In this sample, this clone turned up a few times. This CDR3 has 14 residues. The germline gives CDR1 SGHNT, CDR2 YYREEE (reference sequence). Trimming cost V 5 bases and J 4 bases; bases outside gene matches: 5. The sequencing input was peripheral blood. V and J are TRBV5-4 and TRBJ2-7; 11 nucleotides match TRBD2. The sequence derives from an elderly woman with acute or convalescent COVID-19. CDR3: CASSLAGGRYEQYF. The CDR3, as DNA: TGTGCCAGCAGTTTAGCGGGGGGGCGGTACGAGCAGTACTTC.